The following is a TCR beta chain sequence with its context. Its antigen is not known. This sample is part of a study of cytomegalovirus exposure and HLA in healthy donors. Study-wide results and caveats: Researchers counted roughly 150 TCR beta chains as cytomegalovirus-associated. Productive rates of about 87% or about 30% were seen for most TCR beta V segments in an earlier analysis.

CDR3 size: 15 residues. Trimming shortened V by 2 bases and J by 1 base, and 8 bases separated the two germline ends. Germline loops: CDR1 SGHTA, CDR2 FQGTGA. 60 Vbeta and 13 Jbeta primers were used in PCR. Sequencing used immunoSEQ multiplex PCR; TCRdb keeps in-frame clones, though not all of them. This repertoire shows roughly 130,000 clones, 65% to 80% found once; its top ten account for roughly 10%. The V call is TRBV7-3, the J call TRBJ2-2; D unclear. The clonotype was recovered from a woman aged 45-65 years in good health and CMV-seropositive. Sequenced: PBMCs. This chain's CDR3 is CASSLLRENTGELFF. The DNA for the CDR3 is TGTGCCAGCAGCTTACTCCGAGAGAACACCGGGGAGCTGTTTTTT.